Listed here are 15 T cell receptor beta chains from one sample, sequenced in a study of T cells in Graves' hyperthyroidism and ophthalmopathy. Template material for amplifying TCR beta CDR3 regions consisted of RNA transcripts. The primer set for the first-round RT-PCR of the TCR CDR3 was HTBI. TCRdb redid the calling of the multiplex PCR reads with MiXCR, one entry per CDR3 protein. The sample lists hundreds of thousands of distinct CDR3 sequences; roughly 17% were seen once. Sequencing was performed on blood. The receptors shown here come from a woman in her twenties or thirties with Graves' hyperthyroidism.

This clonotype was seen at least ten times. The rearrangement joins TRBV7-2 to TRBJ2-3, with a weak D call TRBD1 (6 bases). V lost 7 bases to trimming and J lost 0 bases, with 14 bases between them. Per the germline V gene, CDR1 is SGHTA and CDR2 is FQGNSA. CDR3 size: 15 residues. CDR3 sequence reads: CASKAQGVSTDTQYF. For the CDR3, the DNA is TGTGCCAGCAAGGCACAGGGAGTGAGCACAGATACGCAGTATTTT.

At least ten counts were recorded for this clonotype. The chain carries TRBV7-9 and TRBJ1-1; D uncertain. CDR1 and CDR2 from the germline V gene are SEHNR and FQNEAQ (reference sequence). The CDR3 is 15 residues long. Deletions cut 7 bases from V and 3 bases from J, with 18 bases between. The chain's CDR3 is CASTSNSLRDTEAFF. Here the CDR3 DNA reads TGTGCCAGCACCTCAAACAGCCTTCGGGACACTGAAGCTTTCTTT.

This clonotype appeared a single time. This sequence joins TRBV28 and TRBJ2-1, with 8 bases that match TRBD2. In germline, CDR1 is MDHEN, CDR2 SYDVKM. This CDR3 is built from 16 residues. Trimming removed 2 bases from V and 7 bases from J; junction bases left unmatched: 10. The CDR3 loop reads CASSLIPGLAINEQFF. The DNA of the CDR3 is TGTGCCAGCAGTTTAATACCAGGACTAGCAATTAATGAGCAGTTCTTC.

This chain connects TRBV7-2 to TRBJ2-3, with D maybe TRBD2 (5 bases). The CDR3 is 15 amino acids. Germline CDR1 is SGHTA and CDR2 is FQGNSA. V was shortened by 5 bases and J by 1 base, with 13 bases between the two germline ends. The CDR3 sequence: CASSPQAGGTDTQYF. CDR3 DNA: TGTGCCAGCAGCCCGCAAGCCGGGGGCACAGATACGCAGTATTTT.

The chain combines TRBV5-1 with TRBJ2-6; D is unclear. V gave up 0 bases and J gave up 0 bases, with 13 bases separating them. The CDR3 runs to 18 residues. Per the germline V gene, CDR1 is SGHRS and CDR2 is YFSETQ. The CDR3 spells CASSLEAGQSSGANVLTF. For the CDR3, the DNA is TGCGCCAGCAGCTTGGAGGCAGGTCAAAGCTCTGGGGCCAACGTCCTGACTTTC.

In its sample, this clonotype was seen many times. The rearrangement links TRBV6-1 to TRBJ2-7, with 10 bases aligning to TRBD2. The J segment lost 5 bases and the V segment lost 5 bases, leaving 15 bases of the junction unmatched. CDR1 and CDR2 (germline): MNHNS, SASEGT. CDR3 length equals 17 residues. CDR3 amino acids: CASSYSVLAGERNEQYF. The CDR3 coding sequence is TGTGCCAGCAGTTATTCCGTCCTAGCGGGAGAAAGGAACGAGCAGTACTTC.

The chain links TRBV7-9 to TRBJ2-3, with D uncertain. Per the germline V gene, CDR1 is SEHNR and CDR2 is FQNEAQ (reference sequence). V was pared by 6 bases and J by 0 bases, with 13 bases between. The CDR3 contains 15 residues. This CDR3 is CASRAAPASTDTQYF. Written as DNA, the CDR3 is TGTGCCAGCAGGGCCGCTCCAGCTAGCACAGATACGCAGTATTTT.

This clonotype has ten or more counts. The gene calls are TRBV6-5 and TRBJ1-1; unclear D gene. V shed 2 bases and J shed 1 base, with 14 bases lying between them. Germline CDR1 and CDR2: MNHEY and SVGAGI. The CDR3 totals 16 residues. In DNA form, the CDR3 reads TGTGCCAGCAGTTACAGTCTAGGACGGACGAACACTGAAGCTTTCTTT. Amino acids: CASSYSLGRTNTEAFF.

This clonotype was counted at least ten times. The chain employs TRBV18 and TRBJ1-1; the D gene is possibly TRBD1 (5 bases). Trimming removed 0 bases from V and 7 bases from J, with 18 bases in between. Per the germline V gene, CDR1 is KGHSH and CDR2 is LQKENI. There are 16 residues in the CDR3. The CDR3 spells CASSPPIGSVGVEAFF. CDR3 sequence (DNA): TGTGCCAGCTCACCACCAATCGGCAGCGTGGGGGTTGAAGCTTTCTTT.

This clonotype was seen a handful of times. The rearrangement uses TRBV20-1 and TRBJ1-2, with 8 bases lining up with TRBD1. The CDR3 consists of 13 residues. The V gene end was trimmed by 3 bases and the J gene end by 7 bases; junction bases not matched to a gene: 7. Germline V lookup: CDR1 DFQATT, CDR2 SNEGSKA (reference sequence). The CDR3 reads CSARAQGAFGYTF. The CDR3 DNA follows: TGCAGTGCTAGGGCTCAGGGGGCATTTGGCTACACCTTC.

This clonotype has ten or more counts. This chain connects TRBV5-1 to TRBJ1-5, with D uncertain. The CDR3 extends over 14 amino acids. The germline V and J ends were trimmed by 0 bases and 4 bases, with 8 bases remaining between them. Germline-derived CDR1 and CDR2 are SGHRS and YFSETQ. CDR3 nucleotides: TGCGCCAGCAGCTTGGAGGCGGGTAATCAGCCCCAGCATTTT. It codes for CASSLEAGNQPQHF.

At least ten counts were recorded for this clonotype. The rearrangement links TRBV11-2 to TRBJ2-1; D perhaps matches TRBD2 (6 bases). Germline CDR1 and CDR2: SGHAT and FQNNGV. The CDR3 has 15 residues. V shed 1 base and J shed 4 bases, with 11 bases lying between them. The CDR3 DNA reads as TGTGCCAGCAGCTTAGGGGTTGGAGGGTACAATGAGCAGTTCTTC. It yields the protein CASSLGVGGYNEQFF. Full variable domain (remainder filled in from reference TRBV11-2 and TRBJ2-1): EAGVAQSPRYKIIEKRQSVAFWCNPISGHATLYWYQQILGQGPKLLIQFQNNGVVDDSQLPKDRFSAERLKGVDSTLKIQPAKLEDSAVYLCASSLGVGGYNEQFFGPGTRLTVL.

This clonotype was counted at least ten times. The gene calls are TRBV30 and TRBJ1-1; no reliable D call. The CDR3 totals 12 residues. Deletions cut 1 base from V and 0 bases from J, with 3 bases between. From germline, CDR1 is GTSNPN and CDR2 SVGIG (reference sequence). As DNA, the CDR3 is TGTGCCTGGAGTGGTGTGAACACTGAAGCTTTCTTT. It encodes CAWSGVNTEAFF.

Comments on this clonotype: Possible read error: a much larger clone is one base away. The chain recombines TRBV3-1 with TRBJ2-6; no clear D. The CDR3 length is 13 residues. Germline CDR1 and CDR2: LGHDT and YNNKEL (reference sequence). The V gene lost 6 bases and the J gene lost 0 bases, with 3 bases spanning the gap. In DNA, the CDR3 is TGTGCCAGCAGACACTCTGGGGCCAACGTCCTGACTTTC. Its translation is CASRHSGANVLTF.

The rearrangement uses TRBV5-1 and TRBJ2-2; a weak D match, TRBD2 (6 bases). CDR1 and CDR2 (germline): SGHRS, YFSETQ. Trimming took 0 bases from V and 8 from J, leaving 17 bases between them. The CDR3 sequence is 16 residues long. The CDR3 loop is CASSLAMDSRGGELFF. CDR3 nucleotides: TGCGCCAGCAGCTTGGCCATGGACTCACGGGGGGGGGAGCTGTTTTTT.